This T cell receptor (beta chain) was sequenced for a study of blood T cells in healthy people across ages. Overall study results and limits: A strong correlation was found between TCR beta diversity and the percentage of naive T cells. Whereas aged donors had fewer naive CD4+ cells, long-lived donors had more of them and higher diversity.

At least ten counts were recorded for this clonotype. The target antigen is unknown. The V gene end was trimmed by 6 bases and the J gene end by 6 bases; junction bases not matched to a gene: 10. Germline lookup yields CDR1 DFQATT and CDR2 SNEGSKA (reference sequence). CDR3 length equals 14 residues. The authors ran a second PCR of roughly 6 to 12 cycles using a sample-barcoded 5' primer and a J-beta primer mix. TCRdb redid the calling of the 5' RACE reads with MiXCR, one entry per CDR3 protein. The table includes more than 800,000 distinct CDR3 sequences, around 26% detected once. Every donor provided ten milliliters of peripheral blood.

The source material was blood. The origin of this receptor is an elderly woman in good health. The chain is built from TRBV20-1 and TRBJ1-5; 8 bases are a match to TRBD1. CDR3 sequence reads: CSARTGRNFQPQHF. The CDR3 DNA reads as TGCAGTGCAAGGACAGGGAGGAACTTTCAGCCCCAGCATTTT.